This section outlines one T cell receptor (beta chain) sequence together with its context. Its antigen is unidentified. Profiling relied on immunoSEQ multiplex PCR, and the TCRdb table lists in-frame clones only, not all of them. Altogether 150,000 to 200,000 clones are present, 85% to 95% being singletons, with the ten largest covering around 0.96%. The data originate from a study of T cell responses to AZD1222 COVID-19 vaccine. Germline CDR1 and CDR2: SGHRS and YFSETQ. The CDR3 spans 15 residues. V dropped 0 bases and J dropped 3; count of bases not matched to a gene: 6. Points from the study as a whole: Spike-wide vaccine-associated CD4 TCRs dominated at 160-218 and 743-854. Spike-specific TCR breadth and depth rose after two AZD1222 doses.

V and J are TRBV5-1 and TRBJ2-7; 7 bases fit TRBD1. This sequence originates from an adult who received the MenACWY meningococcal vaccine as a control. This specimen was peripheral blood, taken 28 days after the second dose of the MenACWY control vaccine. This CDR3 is CASSLDGTAFYEQYF. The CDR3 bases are TGCGCCAGCAGCTTGGATGGGACAGCTTTCTACGAGCAGTACTTC.